The 25 T cell receptor beta chains below all came from one sample that was sequenced in a study of T cells in narcolepsy. Method: immunoSEQ multiplex PCR; TCRdb's copy keeps in-frame clones and lacks some. The sample yields some 34,000 clones, 85% to 90% seen once. The material sequenced was CD45RA- memory CD4+ T cells from PBMCs. All receptors derive from a human donor with narcolepsy.

In this sample, this clone turned up once. The chain has TRBV27 and TRBJ2-7; D is perhaps TRBD1 (6 bases). This CDR3 contains 14 residues. The V end was cut by 2 bases, the J end by 0 bases, with 8 bases between. Per germline, CDR1 MNHEY and CDR2 SMNVEV (reference sequence). CDR3 sequence reads: CASSLKGVSYEQYF. In DNA form, the CDR3 reads TGTGCCAGCAGTTTAAAGGGGGTCTCCTACGAGCAGTACTTC.

This chain links TRBV4-1 with TRBJ2-3, with D possibly being TRBD2 (5 bases). CDR1 MGHRA and CDR2 YSYEKL come from the germline V gene. CDR3 size: 13 residues. The V end lost 7 bases, the J end lost 0 bases, and 8 bases lay between the germline ends. The CDR3, as DNA: TGCGCCAGCACTAGCCAAAGCACAGATACGCAGTATTTT. This gives the protein CASTSQSTDTQYF.

This clone showed up just a few times. CDR3 residues: CASSPGSQETQYF. The CDR3 DNA reads as TGTGCCAGCAGCCCAGGGTCCCAAGAGACCCAGTACTTC. V is TRBV11-3 and J is TRBJ2-5, with D maybe TRBD1 (5 bases). The CDR3 is 13 residues long. The V end lost 5 bases, the J end lost 1 base, and 8 bases lay between the germline ends. Germline CDR1 and CDR2: SGHNT and YENEEA.

This rearrangement joins TRBV9 to TRBJ2-5; D is perhaps TRBD1 or TRBD2 (5 bases each). V lost 4 bases and J 5 bases, leaving 15 bases between the germline ends. CDR3 length: 14 amino acids. The germline V gene has CDR1 SGDLS and CDR2 YYNGEE. For the CDR3, the DNA is TGTGCCAGCAGCACACTGGGGACCGGGGAGACCCAGTACTTC. Encoded protein: CASSTLGTGETQYF.

The chain has TRBV30 and TRBJ2-7, with 10 bases aligning to TRBD1. Germline assignment: CDR1 GTSNPN and CDR2 SVGIG (reference sequence). With 2 bases clipped from V and 2 bases from J, the junction kept 6 bases outside the gene matches. CDR3 length: 15 amino acids. DNA of the CDR3: TGTGCCTGGAGTAAGGGTGGGACAGGGGCCTACGAGCAGTACTTC. Translating it yields CAWSKGGTGAYEQYF. The variable domain in full, completed from reference TRBV30 and TRBJ2-7, reads SQTIHQWPATLVQPVGSPLSLECTVEGTSNPNLYWYRQAAGRGLQLLFYSVGIGQISSEVPQNLSASRPQDRQFILSSKKLLLSDSGFYLCAWSKGGTGAYEQYFGPGTRLTVT.

V gene TRBV18 combines with J gene TRBJ2-1, with 12 bases identical to TRBD2. Germline lookup yields CDR1 KGHSH and CDR2 LQKENI. V lost 1 base, J lost 10 bases, and 8 bases stayed unmatched. The CDR3 runs 16 residues. Here the CDR3 DNA reads TGTGCCAGCTCACCACTGCCGACTAGCGGGGGAGGGGAGCAGTTCTTC. Protein: CASSPLPTSGGGEQFF.

J is TRBJ1-1 and V is TRBV28, with D possibly TRBD1 on 5 matching bases. The V end lost 6 bases, the J end lost 7 bases, and 15 bases lay between the germline ends. Looked up from germline, CDR1 is MDHEN and CDR2 is SYDVKM. This CDR3 comprises 13 residues. The chain's CDR3 is CASRLAGWGEAFF. The CDR3 bases are TGTGCCAGCAGATTGGCAGGGTGGGGTGAAGCTTTCTTT. Based on the CDR3 plus reference TRBV28 and TRBJ1-1, the full variable domain is DVKVTQSSRYLVKRTGEKVFLECVQDMDHENMFWYRQDPGLGLRLIYFSYDVKMKEKGDIPEGYSVSREKKERFSLILESASTNQTSMYLCASRLAGWGEAFFGQGTRLTVV.

The chain combines TRBV28 with TRBJ1-2, with 9 bases aligning to TRBD1. CDR1 is MDHEN, CDR2 SYDVKM, per germline. This CDR3 spans 16 amino acids. V shed 2 bases, J shed 1 base, and the junction held 5 bases outside the gene matches. The DNA of the CDR3 is TGTGCCAGCAGTTTAGCCACAGGGGGCGATAACTATGGCTACACCTTC. Its protein product is CASSLATGGDNYGYTF.

This chain connects TRBV10-1 to TRBJ2-3; TRBD2 matches 14 bases. After removal of 3 bases from V and 8 bases from J, the junction contained 4 bases not matched to a gene. The CDR3 has 15 amino acids. Germline CDR1 and CDR2: WNHNN and SYGVQD (reference sequence). The DNA of the CDR3 is TGCGCCAGCAGTGAAGAGGGACTAGCGGGAGTTACGCAGTATTTT. Protein sequence: CASSEEGLAGVTQYF.

The chain employs TRBV11-2 and TRBJ2-1; 7 nucleotides agree with TRBD1. Germline-derived CDR1 and CDR2 are SGHAT and FQNNGV. The CDR3 is made up of 15 amino acids. The trim removed 3 bases at V and 8 bases at J, leaving 10 bases unmatched. CDR3 DNA sequence: TGTGCCAGCAGCTTGACAGGGAATCAGGCGGATGAGCAGTTCTTC. Its protein is CASSLTGNQADEQFF.

The V call is TRBV27, the J call TRBJ2-7; 10 nucleotides match TRBD2. The J segment lost 3 bases and the V segment lost 3 bases, leaving 8 bases of the junction unmatched. Looked up from germline, CDR1 is MNHEY and CDR2 is SMNVEV (reference sequence). This CDR3 comprises 16 residues. DNA of the CDR3: TGTGCCAGCAGTTTGAGGGGTAGCGGGGGGTTCTACGAGCAGTACTTC. Encoded protein: CASSLRGSGGFYEQYF.

J is TRBJ2-1 and V is TRBV30; 15 bases agree with TRBD2. Looked up from germline, CDR1 is GTSNPN and CDR2 is SVGIG (reference sequence). The CDR3 covers 16 residues. After removal of 3 bases from V and 7 bases from J, the junction contained 7 bases not matched to a gene. CDR3 residues: CAWRGTGLAGGNEQFF. Here the CDR3 DNA reads TGTGCCTGGAGGGGGACAGGACTAGCGGGAGGGAATGAGCAGTTCTTC.

The CDR3, as DNA: TGTGCCAGCAGGGGGACAGGGAGGAACACTGAAGCTTTCTTT. Translation: CASRGTGRNTEAFF. The chain has TRBV28 and TRBJ1-1; TRBD1 matches at 9 bases. There are 14 residues in the CDR3. The trim removed 6 bases at V and 1 base at J, leaving 3 bases unmatched. The germline V gene has CDR1 MDHEN and CDR2 SYDVKM.

The rearrangement links TRBV19 to TRBJ1-5, with TRBD1 as a possible D gene (6 bases). CDR1 is LNHDA and CDR2 is SQIVND in the germline V gene (reference sequence). Deletions cut 7 bases from V and 4 bases from J, with 11 bases between. This CDR3 has 13 amino acids. In DNA, the CDR3 is TGTGCCAGTAACTTCGGACAGAATCAGCCCCAGCATTTT. Its protein is CASNFGQNQPQHF.

The V call is TRBV10-3, the J call TRBJ1-3, with D uncertain. Per germline, CDR1 ENHRY and CDR2 SYGVKD. CDR3 size: 11 residues. The ends were cut back, 4 bases at V and 13 bases at J, with 11 bases in the middle. The DNA for the CDR3 is TGTGCCATCAGTGGGACTGGTCTAATATATTTT. Its protein is CAISGTGLIYF.

This sequence joins TRBV15 and TRBJ1-2; perhaps TRBD1 as D (6 bases). Germline V CDR1 and CDR2: LNHNV, YYDKDF (reference sequence). V was pared by 1 base and J by 8 bases, with 23 bases between. The CDR3 runs 17 residues. CDR3 DNA: TGTGCCACCAGCAGAGCCGAGCCTCCAGGGGCTCAGGGCGGCTACACCTTC. As protein: CATSRAEPPGAQGGYTF.

The rearrangement joins TRBV9 to TRBJ2-6; a weak D match, TRBD1 (6 bases). This CDR3 contains 16 residues. V was clipped by 4 bases and J by 1 base, with 12 bases between them. The V gene's germline CDR1 is SGDLS and CDR2 YYNGEE. In nucleotides, the CDR3 is TGTGCCAGCAGCTCGGACAGAAGTTCTGGGGCCAACGTCCTGACTTTC. It yields the protein CASSSDRSSGANVLTF.

The chain employs TRBV7-2 and TRBJ2-7; D not certain. The CDR3 has 14 residues. CDR1 and CDR2 (germline): SGHTA, FQGNSA. The V and J ends lost 4 bases and 0 bases respectively, with 10 bases between them. The CDR3 coding sequence is TGTGCCAGCAGCTCATCATGGAGCTCCTACGAGCAGTACTTC. Its protein is CASSSSWSSYEQYF.

This clone was seen just once. This rearrangement joins TRBV5-1 to TRBJ1-5; weak D call: TRBD1 (5 bases). CDR3 size: 12 residues. Germline CDR1 and CDR2: SGHRS and YFSETQ. The germline V and J ends were trimmed by 3 bases and 8 bases, with 9 bases remaining between them. The CDR3 loop reads CASSWDGEPQHF. For the CDR3, the DNA is TGCGCCAGCAGCTGGGACGGGGAGCCCCAGCATTTT.

J is TRBJ1-5 and V is TRBV30; D unresolved. V was trimmed by 4 bases and J by 5 bases, leaving 12 bases between them. CDR1 GTSNPN and CDR2 SVGIG come from the germline V gene (reference sequence). This CDR3 is built from 13 residues. CDR3 nucleotides: TGTGCCTGGACTTGGGGATCTCATCAGCCCCAGCATTTT. Translated, it gives CAWTWGSHQPQHF.

J is TRBJ2-7 and V is TRBV5-1; D perhaps matches TRBD1 (6 bases). The germline V and J ends were trimmed by 1 base and 5 bases, with 13 bases remaining between them. The CDR3 extends over 14 amino acids. Germline values: CDR1 SGHRS, CDR2 YFSETQ. The CDR3 spells CASSLRTVADEQYF. The CDR3 nucleotides read TGCGCCAGCAGCTTGAGGACAGTGGCGGACGAGCAGTACTTC.

About this clone itself: The sample holds other DNA sequences that translate to the same CDR3. This rearrangement joins TRBV5-6 to TRBJ1-6, with D perhaps matching TRBD1 (5 bases). The CDR3 length is 18 residues. Germline lookup yields CDR1 SGHDT and CDR2 YYEEEE. V lost 0 bases, J lost 4 bases, and 17 bases lay in between. The CDR3 reads CASSLGGAPTYYNSPLHF. The DNA of the CDR3 is TGTGCCAGCAGCTTGGGCGGGGCCCCCACGTATTATAATTCACCCCTCCACTTT.

The chain carries TRBV6-5 and TRBJ1-2; D gene uncertain. Germline V lookup: CDR1 MNHEY, CDR2 SVGAGI. The CDR3 consists of 15 residues. V dropped 0 bases and J dropped 8 bases, with 16 bases sitting between them. CDR3 protein: CASSYSTLLLSGYTF. For the CDR3, the DNA is TGTGCCAGCAGTTACTCGACGCTGCTTTTGAGCGGCTACACCTTC.

The chain has TRBV6-1 and TRBJ1-5, with 8 bases aligning to TRBD1. Germline lookup yields CDR1 MNHNS and CDR2 SASEGT. V was pared by 4 bases and J by 4 bases, with 6 bases of the junction left unmatched. CDR3 length: 15 residues. The DNA for the CDR3 is TGTGCCAGCAGTGCAACCACAGGGGGGAATCAGCCCCAGCATTTT. It is translated as CASSATTGGNQPQHF.

The chain joins TRBV5-1 to TRBJ2-5; no clear D gene. CDR1 is SGHRS, CDR2 YFSETQ, per germline. V was clipped by 0 bases and J by 1 base, with 7 bases between them. CDR3 length: 14 residues. As DNA, the CDR3 is TGCGCCAGCAGCTTGGAACCAGGCCAAGAGACCCAGTACTTC. As protein: CASSLEPGQETQYF.